Here is one T cell receptor (beta chain) with its context. Its target is not known. Germline CDR1 is MNHNS and CDR2 is SASEGT. This CDR3 region has 13 residues. The J segment lost 4 bases and the V segment lost 5 bases, leaving 5 bases of the junction unmatched. The repertoire was sequenced with immunoSEQ multiplex PCR; TCRdb's copy has only in-frame clones and lacks some. The table shows under 2,500 clones, with approximately 75% occurring only once. This entry belongs to a study of chemoradiotherapy in HPV16-positive cancers. Broader study findings: Non-HPV-specific T cells did not expand in tumors during treatment, whereas candidate HPV-specific clones and E7-related motifs did.

Specimen: tumor tissue, collected from a patient who underwent chemoradiotherapy. The sequence was collected from a human donor with HPV-associated anogenital cancer. The rearrangement joins TRBV6-1 to TRBJ2-7, with 7 bases fitting TRBD2. The CDR3 DNA reads TGTGCCAGCAGTCTGGCTAGCGGATACGAGCAGTACTTC. Protein sequence: CASSLASGYEQYF.